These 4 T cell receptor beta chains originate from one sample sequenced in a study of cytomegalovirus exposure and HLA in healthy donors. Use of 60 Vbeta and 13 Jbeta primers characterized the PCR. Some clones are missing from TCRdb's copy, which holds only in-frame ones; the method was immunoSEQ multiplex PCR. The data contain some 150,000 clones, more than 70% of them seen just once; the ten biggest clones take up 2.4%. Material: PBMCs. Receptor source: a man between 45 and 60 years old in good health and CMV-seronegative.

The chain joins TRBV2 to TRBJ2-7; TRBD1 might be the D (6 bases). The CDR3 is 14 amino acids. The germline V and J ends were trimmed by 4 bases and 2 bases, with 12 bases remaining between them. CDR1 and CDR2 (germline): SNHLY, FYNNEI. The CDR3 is CASSGGTQTYEQYF. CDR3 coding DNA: TGTGCCAGCAGTGGGGGGACACAGACCTACGAGCAGTACTTC.

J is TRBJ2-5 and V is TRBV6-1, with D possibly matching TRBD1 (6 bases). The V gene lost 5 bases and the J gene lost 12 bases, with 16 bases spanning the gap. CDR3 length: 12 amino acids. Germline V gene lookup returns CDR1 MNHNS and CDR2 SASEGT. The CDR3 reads CASSPSGDTEYF. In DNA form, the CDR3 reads TGTGCCAGCAGTCCTTCCGGGGACACAGAGTACTTC.

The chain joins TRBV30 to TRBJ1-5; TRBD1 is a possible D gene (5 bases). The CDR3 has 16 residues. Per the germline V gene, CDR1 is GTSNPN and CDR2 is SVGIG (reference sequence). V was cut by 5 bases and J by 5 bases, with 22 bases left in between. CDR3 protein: CAWGALRWGYDQPQHF. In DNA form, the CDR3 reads TGTGCCTGGGGGGCGCTTCGCTGGGGCTACGATCAGCCCCAGCATTTT.

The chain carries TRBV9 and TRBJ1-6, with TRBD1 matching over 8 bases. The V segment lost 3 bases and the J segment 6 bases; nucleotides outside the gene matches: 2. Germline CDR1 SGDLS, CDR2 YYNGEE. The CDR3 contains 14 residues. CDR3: CASSETGVNSPLHF. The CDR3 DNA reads TGTGCCAGCAGCGAGACAGGGGTTAATTCACCCCTCCACTTT.